The clone carrying this T cell receptor beta chain was detected once. Its antigen remains unidentified. This sample was included in a study of cytomegalovirus exposure and HLA in healthy donors. Across the study: Counted in an early data release were about 85 million unique TCRs from HLA-typed donors.

Use of 60 Vbeta and 13 Jbeta primers characterized the PCR. The protocol was immunoSEQ multiplex PCR, while the TCRdb copy is restricted to in-frame clones and leaves out a portion. Seen here are 130,000 to 150,000 clones, approximately 80% observed once, and the top ten hold less than 3%. The CDR3 is made up of 15 amino acids. Regarding the study as a whole: It was reported that TCR beta sequences correctly inferred the HLA-A and HLA-B alleles for most subjects.

The sequenced sample was PBMCs. This sequence was found in a woman aged 18-29 years in good health and CMV-seropositive. V is TRBV21-1 and J is TRBJ1-1. TRBV21-1 is an annotated pseudogene. Here the CDR3 DNA reads TGTGCCAGCAGCAAAGAGGGGCGGGGGTGTACTGAAGCTTTCTTT. Translated: CASSKEGRGCTEAFF.